This T cell receptor (beta chain) was retrieved from a study of technical replicates of blood from a handful of donors. TCRdb's table, derived via immunoSEQ multiplex PCR, lists solely in-frame clones and lacks some. Found here are about 62,000 clones, roughly nine tenths of them singletons; the top ten hold around 5.1%. The germline gives CDR1 SNHLY, CDR2 FYNNEI. The CDR3 loop spans 15 amino acids. J gave up 2 bases and V 7 bases, and 7 bases lay outside the gene matches. The sequence came from a human donor in good health. Some clones in this sample may be carry-over from other donors' samples. The sequencing sample was made of PBMCs. The V and J genes are TRBV2 and TRBJ2-1; TRBD2 matches 8 bases. For the CDR3, the DNA is TGTGCCAGCAAGAGCGGGGGCGCAACCTACAATGAGCAGTTCTTC. Amino acids: CASKSGGATYNEQFF.